This TCR beta chain was captured in a study of blood T cell repertoires in COVID-19 (dated by TCRdb to the early 2020s). Regarding the study in general: Samples from collaborators originated in the United States, Italy and Spain and spanned both the acute and convalescent phases of COVID-19. Where available, HLA class I and class II types were taken from metadata supplied by the sample provider and were not determined by assay-based typing. The samples were drawn from the first 160 participants of the ongoing ImmuneRACE study and from about 1,200 subjects provided by 6 global collaborators. A freely available public database, intended as a resource for researchers studying the immune response to SARS-CoV-2, is where the repertoires were released. The sample metadata nearly always contained a de-identified subject ID, COVID-19 status, age in years and sex. The material from the prospective study consisted of cDNA or gDNA derived from T cells, B-cell-depleted T cells, or PBMCs. Subjects who had been exposed to COVID-19, were actively infected with it, or had recovered from it provided the deeply sampled blood TCRbeta repertoires that made up the dataset. Paper-wide results and their limitations: How much clinical and demographic metadata was included differed by source and by participant, and the metadata was provided uncurated.

One collaborating source in Seattle enrolled patients while the patients were actively infected and followed the patients over time throughout the course of disease. Whole blood was collected in K2EDTA tubes by collaborating institutions according to the institutions' own protocols. Collaborator samples were shipped for TCRbeta analysis as frozen whole blood, isolated PBMCs, or DNA extracted from either sample type. A single count supports this clone. This receptor's antigen is unknown. No base-level quality is on record; no much larger clone is a single base apart. TCRbeta CDR3 regions were amplified from genomic DNA by means of the immunoSEQ Assay, a bias-controlled multiplex PCR. Turning to the authors' computational methods: The number of nucleated cells in each sample was estimated from the amplification of reference gene primers within the assay. To quantify the absolute abundance of each unique TCRbeta CDR3 rearrangement, sequence reads were collapsed and filtered. For each sample, productive Simpson clonality was calculated by taking the square root of Simpson's diversity index across productive rearrangements. The clones in this table, taken by TCRdb from immuneACCESS, are in-frame only. Not every clone is retained; where verified, under half of the shortfall comes from an unresolved V gene, and the cause of the rest is unknown. The DNA was the basis for D and trimming; V, J and clone size are from that table. This sample has tens of thousands of clones in its table, and about 81% of those were observed once. Together, the top ten hold roughly 29% of the sample.

CDR1 MNHNS and CDR2 SASEGT are derived from the germline V gene. V is clipped by 2 bases and J by 4 bases, and the sequence between their germline boundaries is 17 bases long. The CDR3 contains 16 residues, cysteine and phenylalanine counted. Solely the CDR3 DNA is kept, with 48 bases framed from the first base. The clonotype originates from a man aged 55 to 70 with COVID-19, enrolled during active disease. Source material: peripheral blood. The chain is assembled from TRBV6-1 and TRBJ1-2, and the D gene may be TRBD1, 5 bases matching. The bases are TGTGCCAGCAGTGAATATGGAGGGGCGGGTGGCTATGGCTACACCTTC. It translates as CASSEYGGAGGYGYTF.